These 9 T cell receptor beta chains were sequenced from one sample in a study of blood T cell repertoires in COVID-19. Measured with immunoSEQ multiplex PCR; TCRdb has only the in-frame clones, and not every one. The sample carries 90,000 to 150,000 clones, roughly 83% recorded once. The sequenced sample was peripheral blood. These receptors were collected from a woman of 80 years or more with acute or convalescent COVID-19.

This clone was recorded many times. The chain is built from TRBV5-1 and TRBJ1-2; 9 bases line up with TRBD1. This CDR3 has 14 amino acids. Germline-derived CDR1 and CDR2 are SGHRS and YFSETQ. V gave up 2 bases and J gave up 6 bases; unmatched junction bases: 5. For the CDR3, the DNA is TGCGCCAGCAGCTTAACAGGGGGCTTTGATGGCTACACCTTC. Amino acids: CASSLTGGFDGYTF.

This rearrangement joins TRBV11-3 to TRBJ2-5; perhaps TRBD2 as D (6 bases). CDR3 length: 14 amino acids. V lost 5 bases and J 1 base, leaving 11 bases between the germline ends. Looked up from germline, CDR1 is SGHNT and CDR2 is YENEEA. In nucleotides, the CDR3 is TGTGCCAGCAGCAAAGGAGGGCCCCAAGAGACCCAGTACTTC. This encodes CASSKGGPQETQYF.

The chain uses TRBV9 and TRBJ1-2, with 9 bases that match TRBD1. Trimming removed 0 bases from V and 6 bases from J; junction bases left unmatched: 6. The CDR3 runs 15 residues. CDR1 is SGDLS, CDR2 YYNGEE, per germline. CDR3 protein: CASSVAGTGLDGYTF. In DNA form, the CDR3 reads TGTGCCAGCAGCGTAGCCGGGACAGGGTTAGATGGCTACACCTTC.

The chain carries TRBV7-2 and TRBJ2-5; D unclear. Between the trimmed V and J ends, which lost 1 base and 0 bases, there was a span of 6 bases. The CDR3 length is 14 residues. Germline V lookup: CDR1 SGHTA, CDR2 FQGNSA. In DNA form, the CDR3 reads TGTGCCAGCAGCTTAGTGCGTAACCAAGAGACCCAGTACTTC. Encoded protein: CASSLVRNQETQYF.

V usage is TRBV5-1 and J usage is TRBJ2-1; a weak D match, TRBD1 (6 bases). The CDR3 loop spans 15 amino acids. Germline-derived CDR1 and CDR2 are SGHRS and YFSETQ. V gave up 0 bases and J gave up 7 bases, with 14 bases separating them. As DNA, the CDR3 is TGCGCCAGCAGCTTGGCCCCGGGACAAGAGAATGAGCAGTTCTTC. It translates to CASSLAPGQENEQFF.

V usage is TRBV7-2 and J usage is TRBJ2-5; D is perhaps TRBD1 (5 bases). Germline V gene sequence: CDR1 SGHTA, CDR2 FQGNSA. The CDR3 loop spans 15 amino acids. The V and J ends lost 4 bases and 1 base respectively, with 13 bases between them. The CDR3 sequence: CASSSLGAVQETQYF. The CDR3 DNA follows: TGTGCCAGCAGCTCCTTAGGGGCGGTCCAAGAGACCCAGTACTTC.

The rearrangement links TRBV6-1 to TRBJ1-1, with 7 positions matching TRBD1. CDR1 and CDR2 from the germline V gene are MNHNS and SASEGT. J was trimmed by 1 base and V by 2 bases; bases with no gene match: 4. The CDR3 spans 15 residues. The CDR3 DNA is TGTGCCAGCAGTGAACTCAGGGGGACGAACACTGAAGCTTTCTTT. Its protein product is CASSELRGTNTEAFF.

This clone has a single count. V gene TRBV6-5 combines with J gene TRBJ1-6; 9 nucleotides line up with TRBD1. CDR3 length equals 14 residues. The V gene's germline CDR1 is MNHEY and CDR2 SVGAGI. With V trimmed by 6 bases and J by 10 bases, 7 bases remained unmatched. The DNA of the CDR3 is TGTGCCAGCAGCCTGACAGGGGGGAGGTCACCCCTCCACTTT. This gives the protein CASSLTGGRSPLHF.

This chain links TRBV5-1 with TRBJ1-6; maybe TRBD1 (6 bases). This CDR3 is 16 amino acids long. Germline CDR1 SGHRS, CDR2 YFSETQ. Trimming took 2 bases from V and 5 from J, leaving 14 bases between them. The CDR3 is CASSLGAGANNSPLHF. CDR3 DNA: TGCGCCAGCAGCTTAGGGGCAGGGGCTAATAATTCACCCCTCCACTTT.